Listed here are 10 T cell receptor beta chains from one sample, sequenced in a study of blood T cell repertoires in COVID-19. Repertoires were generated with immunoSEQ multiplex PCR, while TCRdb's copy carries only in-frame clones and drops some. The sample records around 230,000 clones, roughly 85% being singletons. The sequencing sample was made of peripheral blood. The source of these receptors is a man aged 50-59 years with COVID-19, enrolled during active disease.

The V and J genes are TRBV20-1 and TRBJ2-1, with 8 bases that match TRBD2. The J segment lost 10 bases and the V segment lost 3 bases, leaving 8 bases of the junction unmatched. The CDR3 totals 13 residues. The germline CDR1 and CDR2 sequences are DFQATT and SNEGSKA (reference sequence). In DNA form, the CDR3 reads TGCAGTGCTAGTTCCGGGGGGGACGGGGAGCAGTTCTTC. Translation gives CSASSGGDGEQFF.

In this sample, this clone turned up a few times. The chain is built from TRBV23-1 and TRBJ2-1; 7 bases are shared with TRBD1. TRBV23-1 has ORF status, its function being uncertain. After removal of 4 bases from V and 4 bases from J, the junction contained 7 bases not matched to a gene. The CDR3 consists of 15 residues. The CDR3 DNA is TGCGCCAGCAGTCGAGGGGACAGTGTTTACAATGAGCAGTTCTTC. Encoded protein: CASSRGDSVYNEQFF.

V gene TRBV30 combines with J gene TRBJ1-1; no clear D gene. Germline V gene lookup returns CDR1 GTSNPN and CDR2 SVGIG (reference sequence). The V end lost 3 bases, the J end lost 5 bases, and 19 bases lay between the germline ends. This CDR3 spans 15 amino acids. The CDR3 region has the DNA TGTGCCTGGAGCCACCGAAACGTACGAACTACTGAAGCTTTCTTT. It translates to CAWSHRNVRTTEAFF.

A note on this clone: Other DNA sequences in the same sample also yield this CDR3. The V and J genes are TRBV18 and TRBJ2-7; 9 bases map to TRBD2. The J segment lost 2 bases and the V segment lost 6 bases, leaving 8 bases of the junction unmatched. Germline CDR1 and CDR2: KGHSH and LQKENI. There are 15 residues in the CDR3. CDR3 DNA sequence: TGTGCCAGCTCGCCCTCAGCGGGGGGCCCCTACGAGCAGTACTTC. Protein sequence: CASSPSAGGPYEQYF. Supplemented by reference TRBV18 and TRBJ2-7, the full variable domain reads NAGVMQNPRHLVRRRGQEARLRCSPMKGHSHVYWYRQLPEEGLKFMVYLQKENIIDESGMPKERFSAEFPKEGPSILRIQQVVRGDSAAYFCASSPSAGGPYEQYFGPGTRLTVT.

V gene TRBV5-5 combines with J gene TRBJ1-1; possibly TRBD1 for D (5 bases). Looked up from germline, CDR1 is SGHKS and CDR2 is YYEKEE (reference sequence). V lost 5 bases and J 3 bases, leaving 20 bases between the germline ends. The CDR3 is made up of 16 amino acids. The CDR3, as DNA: TGTGCCAGCAGTCCAAGAAAGCGGGGCTGGGACACTGAAGCTTTCTTT. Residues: CASSPRKRGWDTEAFF.

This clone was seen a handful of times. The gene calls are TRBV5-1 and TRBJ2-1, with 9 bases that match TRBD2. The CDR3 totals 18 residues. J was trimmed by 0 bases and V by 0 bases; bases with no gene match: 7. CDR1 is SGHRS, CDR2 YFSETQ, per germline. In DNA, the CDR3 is TGCGCCAGCAGCTTGGGGCTAGCGGGGATTAGCTCCTACAATGAGCAGTTCTTC. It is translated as CASSLGLAGISSYNEQFF.

CDR3 nucleotides: TGTGCCAGCAGTTTTGGAGGGTTCTCACCCCTCCACTTT. Translating gives CASSFGGFSPLHF. The chain is built from TRBV12-3 or TRBV12-4 and TRBJ1-6; no firm D call. V was pared by 3 bases and J by 10 bases, with 10 bases between. The CDR3 covers 13 residues.

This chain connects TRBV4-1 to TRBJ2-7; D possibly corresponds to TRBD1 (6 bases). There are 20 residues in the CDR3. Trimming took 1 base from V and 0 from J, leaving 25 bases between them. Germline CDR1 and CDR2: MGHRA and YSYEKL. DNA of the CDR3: TGCGCCAGCAGCCAAGGCTTTTTTCAGGGGACCCCCTCATCCTCCTACGAGCAGTACTTC. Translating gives CASSQGFFQGTPSSSYEQYF.

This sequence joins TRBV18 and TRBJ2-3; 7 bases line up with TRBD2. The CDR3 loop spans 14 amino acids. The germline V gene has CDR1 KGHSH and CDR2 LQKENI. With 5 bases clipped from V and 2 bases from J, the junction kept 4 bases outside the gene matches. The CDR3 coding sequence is TGTGCCAGCTCAATTCGACTAGCCACAGATACGCAGTATTTT. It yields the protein CASSIRLATDTQYF.

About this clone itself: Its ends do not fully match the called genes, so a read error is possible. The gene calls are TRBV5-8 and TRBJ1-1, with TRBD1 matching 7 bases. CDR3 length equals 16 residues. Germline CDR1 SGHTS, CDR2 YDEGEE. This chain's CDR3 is CASSTPDRLLSGRENF. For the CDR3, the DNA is TGTGCCAGCAGCACGCCGGACAGGCTCTTGAGTGGTCGGGAGAACTTT.